This is a list of T cell receptor beta chains from one sample in a study of blood T cell repertoires in COVID-19. Some clones are missing from TCRdb's copy, which holds only in-frame ones; the method was immunoSEQ multiplex PCR. The data contain about 440,000 clones, 87% of them singletons. The sample was PBMCs or T cells enriched from blood (not recorded which). The receptors were sampled from a young woman with acute COVID-19. Both conserved end residues are part of each CDR3. The D gene is left open where the match is weak. Clone sizes are given selectively: once, few, many, or a class where the clone is expanded.

TRBV29-1	.	TRBJ1-2	.	TGCAGCGTTGAAGTAGCGAGATTGAGGACCTTC	CSVEVARLRTF
TRBV10-3	.	TRBJ2-1	.	TGTGCCATAGGGGGACCAAACAATGAGCAGTTCTTC	CAIGGPNNEQFF
TRBV11-3	few	TRBJ1-2	TRBD1	TGTGCCAGCAGCTACACGACAGGGAAAGGCTACACCTTC	CASSYTTGKGYTF
TRBV6-2/TRBV6-3	once	TRBJ2-7	.	TGTGCCAGCAGTTACAGTCCATCGGGGTGGTACTTC	CASSYSPSGWYF
TRBV20-1	.	TRBJ1-6	.	TGCAGTGCTAGTGGTCAGGACTACTATAATTCACCCCTCCACTTT	CSASGQDYYNSPLHF
TRBV15	.	TRBJ1-5	.	TGTGCCACCAGCAGAGATCGGGGTCCCCAGCATTTT	CATSRDRGPQHF
TRBV28	.	TRBJ2-4	.	TGTGCCAGCAGTTTAAACGAGGGTACCGCCAAAAACATTCAGTACTTC	CASSLNEGTAKNIQYF
TRBV5-1	.	TRBJ1-6	TRBD1	TGCGCCAGCAGCTTGCAGGGGGATAATTCACCCCTCCACTTT	CASSLQGDNSPLHF
TRBV9	.	TRBJ2-2	.	TGTGCCAGCAGCGTAGACTTTGACGGGGAGCTGTTTTTT	CASSVDFDGELFF
TRBV9	.	TRBJ2-7	.	TGTGCCAGCAGCGTAGCGTCAGAGGCCTACGAGCAGTACTTC	CASSVASEAYEQYF
TRBV19	.	TRBJ2-3	.	TGTGCCAGTAGACCCAGGGGGGGCACAGATACGCAGTATTTT	CASRPRGGTDTQYF
TRBV7-9	.	TRBJ1-1	.	TGTGCCAGCAGCCCAGGGGTCGTAAGGGCTGAAGCTTTCTTT	CASSPGVVRAEAFF
TRBV7-9	once	TRBJ2-2	TRBD2	TGTGCCAGCAGCTTACCCCCCGGACTAGCGGGAATCACCGGGGAGCTGTTTTTT	CASSLPPGLAGITGELFF
TRBV19	.	TRBJ2-5	TRBD1	TGTGCCAGTATGGACAGGGGAGGCCAAGAGACCCAGTACTTC	CASMDRGGQETQYF
TRBV27	.	TRBJ1-4	.	TGTGCCAGCGGAAAAGGAGGCATCACTAATGAAAAACTGTTTTTT	CASGKGGITNEKLFF
TRBV18	.	TRBJ1-1	.	TGTGCCAGCTCACCAGCAATACAGGGGAACACTGAAGCTTTCTTT	CASSPAIQGNTEAFF